Shown below are 2 T cell receptor beta chains from a single sample sequenced in a study of T-cell memory formation after mild COVID-19. TCRdb re-analysed the 5' RACE reads in MiXCR, keeping a single row per CDR3 protein. The repertoire holds under 350,000 distinct CDR3 sequences, around 15% seen once, with roughly 23% in the top ten. The specimen was PBMCs or a T cell subset sorted from them (not recorded which). These receptors all come from a young man who had mild COVID-19 (a few samples of this study predate the infection). Cell type and time point are not known.

The chain couples TRBV5-1 to TRBJ1-1, with 7 nucleotides matching TRBD1. Germline assignment: CDR1 SGHRS and CDR2 YFSETQ. The CDR3 covers 15 residues. V lost 4 bases, J lost 1 base, and 7 bases stayed unmatched. DNA for the CDR3: TGCGCCAGCAGCCTACAGGGGCCCCCGAACACTGAAGCTTTCTTT. Translated: CASSLQGPPNTEAFF.

The CDR3 region has the DNA TGCGCCAGCAGTTGGCAGGGAGACGAGCAGTACTTC. Translated, it gives CASSWQGDEQYF. The gene calls are TRBV5-1 and TRBJ2-7, with D perhaps given as TRBD1 or TRBD2 (5 bases each). CDR1 SGHRS and CDR2 YFSETQ come from the germline V gene. V lost 5 bases, J lost 5 bases, and 11 bases lay in between. There are 12 residues in the CDR3. Variable domain in full (rest from reference TRBV5-1 and TRBJ2-7): KAGVTQTPRYLIKTRGQQVTLSCSPISGHRSVSWYQQTPGQGLQFLFEYFSETQRNKGNFPGRFSGRQFSNSRSEMNVSTLELGDSALYLCASSWQGDEQYFGPGTRLTVT.